A single sample gave rise to the 31 T cell receptor beta chains below, sequenced in a study of cytotoxic CD8 clonotypes in ibrutinib-treated CLL. The assay was immunoSEQ multiplex PCR, and TCRdb's table has in-frame clones only and misses some. The sample lists roughly 17,000 clones, about 64% occurring once. The material was PBMCs, obtained after 12 months of ibrutinib treatment. All receptors derive from a human donor with chronic lymphocytic leukemia.

The DNA for the CDR3 is TGTGCCAGCAGTTTATATGGGGCCCTGAACACTGAAGCTTTCTTT. Translating gives CASSLYGALNTEAFF. The chain joins TRBV28 to TRBJ1-1, with D possibly matching TRBD1 (5 bases). The CDR3 sequence is 15 residues long. With 1 base removed from V and 0 bases from J, the gap between germline ends came to 9 bases. Germline CDR1 MDHEN, CDR2 SYDVKM.

With respect to this clone: This sample also contains other DNA sequences that code for the same CDR3. The V and J genes are TRBV6-6 and TRBJ2-3; 7 nucleotides align to TRBD1. CDR3 length: 12 residues. V shed 5 bases and J 4 bases; nucleotides not matched to a gene: 0. Germline V gives CDR1 MNHNY, CDR2 SVGAGI (reference sequence). The CDR3 nucleotides are TGTGCCAGCAGTCAGGGGGCAGATACGCAGTATTTT. It specifies CASSQGADTQYF.

The chain carries TRBV6-5 and TRBJ1-1; 7 bases are shared with TRBD1. V was pared by 2 bases and J by 5 bases, with 8 bases of the junction left unmatched. The CDR3 length is 15 residues. The germline V gene has CDR1 MNHEY and CDR2 SVGAGI. The CDR3 sequence is CASSYTPGGQTEAFF. The CDR3 DNA reads as TGTGCCAGCAGTTACACCCCAGGGGGGCAGACTGAAGCTTTCTTT.

The chain is built from TRBV6-6 and TRBJ1-2, with TRBD1 as a possible D gene (5 bases). Trimming cost V 6 bases and J 8 bases, with 16 bases left between them. The CDR3 length is 13 residues. Per germline, CDR1 MNHNY and CDR2 SVGAGI (reference sequence). The DNA for the CDR3 is TGTGCCAGCAGCCAAGAGACGGGGCGAGGCTACACCTTC. Its protein is CASSQETGRGYTF.

The chain joins TRBV19 to TRBJ1-2; the D gene is possibly TRBD1 (6 bases). The CDR3 extends over 16 amino acids. V shed 7 bases and J shed 1 base, with 19 bases lying between them. Germline CDR1 and CDR2: LNHDA and SQIVND (reference sequence). CDR3 nucleotides: TGTGCCAGTAAACGGGGGCCAGCTTTGGTTAACTATGGCTACACCTTC. Translated: CASKRGPALVNYGYTF.

The chain combines TRBV10-2 with TRBJ1-1; D is unresolved. The germline V and J ends were trimmed by 2 bases and 0 bases, with 7 bases remaining between them. This CDR3 has 14 residues. Germline loops: CDR1 WSHSY, CDR2 SAAADI. CDR3 sequence reads: CASSEPRMNTEAFF. CDR3 nucleotide sequence: TGCGCCAGCAGTGAGCCAAGAATGAACACTGAAGCTTTCTTT.

This clone occurred a few times. V and J are TRBV6-6 and TRBJ1-1; D perhaps matches TRBD1 (5 bases). The CDR3 spans 13 residues. Trimming left V 11 bases short and J 2 bases short, with 15 bases between. Germline values: CDR1 MNHNY, CDR2 SVGAGI (reference sequence). The CDR3: CAPTQEVNTEAFF. The CDR3 DNA reads as TGTGCCCCAACACAGGAGGTCAACACTGAAGCTTTCTTT.

V is TRBV27 and J is TRBJ2-5; no clear D gene. This CDR3 spans 15 amino acids. V was trimmed by 0 bases and J by 5 bases, leaving 13 bases between them. Looked up from germline, CDR1 is MNHEY and CDR2 is SMNVEV (reference sequence). In DNA, the CDR3 is TGTGCCAGCAGTTTATCTCTCCAAGCAATCGAGACCCAGTACTTC. Protein: CASSLSLQAIETQYF.

The chain links TRBV25-1 to TRBJ2-1; maybe TRBD2 (5 bases). With 4 bases removed from V and 5 bases from J, the gap between germline ends came to 12 bases. There are 14 residues in the CDR3. The germline V gene encodes CDR1 MGHDK and CDR2 SYGVNS. The CDR3 loop reads CASSGPSRHNEQFF. CDR3 sequence (DNA): TGTGCCAGCAGTGGCCCTAGCCGGCACAATGAGCAGTTCTTC.

The chain couples TRBV5-1 to TRBJ2-7, with D perhaps matching TRBD2 (6 bases). CDR3 length: 14 residues. V was pared by 4 bases and J by 12 bases, with 23 bases between. CDR1 SGHRS and CDR2 YFSETQ come from the germline V gene. CDR3 coding DNA: TGCGCCAGCAGCCCCGGACGGGAGTACGGTCTTTGGTACTTC. It specifies CASSPGREYGLWYF.

V is TRBV30 and J is TRBJ1-2; 7 nucleotides agree with TRBD1. The CDR3 is made up of 15 amino acids. Germline lookup yields CDR1 GTSNPN and CDR2 SVGIG (reference sequence). V shed 5 bases and J 3 bases; nucleotides not matched to a gene: 12. The chain's CDR3 is CAWGLEGAVDYGYTF. The CDR3 region has the DNA TGTGCCTGGGGCCTGGAGGGGGCGGTTGACTATGGCTACACCTTC.

The rearrangement uses TRBV7-6 and TRBJ1-4; D possibly corresponds to TRBD1 (5 bases). The germline V and J ends were trimmed by 1 base and 3 bases, with 9 bases remaining between them. Germline CDR1 SGHVS, CDR2 FNYEAQ. There are 15 residues in the CDR3. The CDR3 DNA is TGTGCCAGCAGCTTAGAGGGGACTGCTAATGAAAAACTGTTTTTT. Its protein is CASSLEGTANEKLFF.

The chain carries TRBV19 and TRBJ1-4; D gene ambiguous. The ends were cut back, 4 bases at V and 5 bases at J, with 2 bases in the middle. This CDR3 has 11 residues. The germline V gene encodes CDR1 LNHDA and CDR2 SQIVND (reference sequence). CDR3 loop: CASSRNEKLFF. For the CDR3, the DNA is TGTGCCAGTAGTAGGAATGAAAAACTGTTTTTT.

This chain connects TRBV5-6 to TRBJ1-1; no reliable D call. Trimming took 7 bases from V and 5 from J, leaving 15 bases between them. This CDR3 is built from 13 residues. CDR1 SGHDT and CDR2 YYEEEE come from the germline V gene. CDR3 in DNA: TGTGCCAGCCGTGAGGCACGGGGTACTGAAGCTTTCTTT. As protein: CASREARGTEAFF.

The chain joins TRBV7-9 to TRBJ1-5; D unclear. Trimming left V 5 bases short and J 3 bases short, with 11 bases between. This CDR3 has 14 amino acids. Per germline, CDR1 SEHNR and CDR2 FQNEAQ (reference sequence). CDR3 nucleotide sequence: TGTGCCAGCAGCCCTGTGGGGAACAATCAGCCCCAGCATTTT. Amino acid sequence: CASSPVGNNQPQHF.

The chain joins TRBV5-1 to TRBJ1-3, with D unresolved. Looked up from germline, CDR1 is SGHRS and CDR2 is YFSETQ. The CDR3 extends over 15 amino acids. Between the trimmed V and J ends, which lost 4 bases and 0 bases, there was a span of 11 bases. The CDR3 bases are TGCGCCAGCAGCAGTGGTGCGCTCTCTGGAAACACCATATATTTT. It codes for CASSSGALSGNTIYF. The whole variable domain, filled in from reference TRBV5-1 and TRBJ1-3, reads KAGVTQTPRYLIKTRGQQVTLSCSPISGHRSVSWYQQTPGQGLQFLFEYFSETQRNKGNFPGRFSGRQFSNSRSEMNVSTLELGDSALYLCASSSGALSGNTIYFGEGSWLTVV.

The sample holds a few counts of this clone. J is TRBJ1-2 and V is TRBV7-8; no reliable D call. Germline V gene data show CDR1 as SGHVS and CDR2 as FQNEAQ. The CDR3 length is 13 residues. V gave up 5 bases and J gave up 7 bases, with 14 bases separating them. CDR3 amino acids: CASSPNVGGGYTF. CDR3 sequence (DNA): TGTGCCAGCAGCCCCAATGTCGGCGGTGGCTACACCTTC.

There are a few counts of this clone. The chain is built from TRBV7-3 and TRBJ2-5, with D unresolved. Germline V gene lookup returns CDR1 SGHTA and CDR2 FQGTGA. The CDR3 contains 13 residues. The V and J ends lost 6 bases and 5 bases respectively, with 13 bases between them. CDR3 region: CASSPARSETQYF. CDR3 in DNA: TGTGCCAGCAGTCCCGCCAGGTCGGAGACCCAGTACTTC.

The J gene is TRBJ2-3, the V gene TRBV6-6, with D possibly matching TRBD2 (5 bases). Germline loops: CDR1 MNHNY, CDR2 SVGAGI (reference sequence). This CDR3 has 15 residues. V gave up 6 bases and J gave up 2 bases, with 15 bases separating them. Here the CDR3 reads CASRGRQQLTDTQYF. In DNA form, the CDR3 reads TGTGCCAGCAGGGGGAGACAACAGCTCACAGATACGCAGTATTTT.

The chain recombines TRBV9 with TRBJ2-1; maybe TRBD2 (5 bases). Germline V lookup: CDR1 SGDLS, CDR2 YYNGEE. The length of the CDR3 is 12 residues. The V gene lost 1 base and the J gene lost 9 bases, with 8 bases spanning the gap. This CDR3 reads CASSVMGSEQFF. CDR3 coding DNA: TGTGCCAGCAGCGTAATGGGGAGTGAGCAGTTCTTC.

The chain has TRBV5-1 and TRBJ2-3; 8 bases fit TRBD1. CDR3 size: 16 residues. Trimming took 3 bases from V and 0 from J; bases not matched to a gene: 6. CDR1 and CDR2 from the germline V gene are SGHRS and YFSETQ. The chain's CDR3 is CASSSRGQGSTDTQYF. The CDR3 region has the DNA TGCGCCAGCAGCTCCAGGGGGCAAGGGAGCACAGATACGCAGTATTTT.

This sequence joins TRBV6-1 and TRBJ2-1, with 11 bases matching TRBD2. With 4 bases clipped from V and 4 bases from J, the junction kept 9 bases outside the gene matches. CDR3 size: 17 residues. Germline CDR1 MNHNS, CDR2 SASEGT. The CDR3 protein is CASSVQALAGGYNEQFF. The CDR3 DNA is TGTGCCAGCAGTGTCCAGGCCCTAGCGGGGGGATACAATGAGCAGTTCTTC.

The chain recombines TRBV6-1 with TRBJ2-1; 7 bases are a match to TRBD1. The CDR3 contains 13 residues. The germline V gene has CDR1 MNHNS and CDR2 SASEGT. J gave up 6 bases and V 6 bases, and 5 bases lay outside the gene matches. CDR3 region: CASRGTVGNEQFF. For the CDR3, the DNA is TGTGCCAGCAGAGGGACAGTGGGCAATGAGCAGTTCTTC.

The CDR3 DNA is TGTGCCACCGGACGGGAGGCGGGCCAAGAGACCCAGTACTTC. Translated, it gives CATGREAGQETQYF. The gene calls are TRBV10-3 and TRBJ2-5; TRBD2 agrees at 7 bases. V shed 10 bases, J shed 1 base, and the junction held 9 bases outside the gene matches. The germline V gene encodes CDR1 ENHRY and CDR2 SYGVKD. The CDR3 extends over 14 amino acids.

J is TRBJ1-1 and V is TRBV7-6, with D hard to call. Germline lookup yields CDR1 SGHVS and CDR2 FNYEAQ. The V gene lost 5 bases and the J gene lost 3 bases, with 16 bases spanning the gap. The CDR3 consists of 15 residues. CDR3 nucleotide sequence: TGTGCCAGCAGCCCAATCCCCAAGGGCGACACTGAAGCTTTCTTT. This sequence encodes CASSPIPKGDTEAFF.

This clone is a singleton in its sample. The chain carries TRBV19 and TRBJ1-1; 7 bases map to TRBD1. CDR3 length: 17 amino acids. The germline CDR1 and CDR2 sequences are LNHDA and SQIVND (reference sequence). V gave up 8 bases and J gave up 1 base; unmatched junction bases: 16. The CDR3 DNA follows: TGTGCCAGTTTGTCCAGGGGGGGAATAGGACGGAACACTGAAGCTTTCTTT. It translates to CASLSRGGIGRNTEAFF. The complete variable domain, with remaining parts taken from reference TRBV19 and TRBJ1-1, reads DGGITQSPKYLFRKEGQNVTLSCEQNLNHDAMYWYRQDPGQGLRLIYYSQIVNDFQKGDIAEGYSVSREKKESFPLTVTSAQKNPTAFYLCASLSRGGIGRNTEAFFGQGTRLTVV.

The rearrangement uses TRBV5-1 and TRBJ2-3; TRBD1 agrees at 12 bases. Germline V lookup: CDR1 SGHRS, CDR2 YFSETQ. The CDR3 is made up of 17 amino acids. V lost 0 bases to trimming and J lost 5 bases; unmatched junction nucleotides: 7. The CDR3 DNA follows: TGCGCCAGCAGCTTGGGCCTGGGACAGGGGGCGAAAGATACGCAGTATTTT. It yields the protein CASSLGLGQGAKDTQYF.

This rearrangement joins TRBV18 to TRBJ1-5, with TRBD1 matching over 7 bases. Germline loops: CDR1 KGHSH, CDR2 LQKENI. The CDR3 extends over 15 amino acids. V lost 4 bases and J lost 5; bases outside the gene matches: 8. The chain's CDR3 is CASSLRGQGDQPQHF. CDR3 coding DNA: TGTGCCAGCTCACTTAGGGGGCAGGGGGATCAGCCCCAGCATTTT.

This chain links TRBV13 with TRBJ2-7; the D is unclear. V was trimmed by 3 bases and J by 4 bases, leaving 4 bases between them. CDR1 and CDR2 from the germline V gene are PRHDT and FYEKMQ (reference sequence). This CDR3 has 11 residues. CDR3: CASSLGYEQYF. CDR3 in DNA: TGTGCCAGCAGCTTGGGATACGAGCAGTACTTC.

This clone was seen a handful of times. The DNA of the CDR3 is TGCGCCAGCAGCGAAGGGACAGGGAACACCGGGGAGCTGTTTTTT. Its protein product is CASSEGTGNTGELFF. V and J are TRBV5-1 and TRBJ2-2, with 8 bases aligning to TRBD1. The CDR3 length is 15 residues. The trim removed 4 bases at V and 1 base at J, leaving 3 bases unmatched. Germline lookup yields CDR1 SGHRS and CDR2 YFSETQ.

The chain recombines TRBV4-2 with TRBJ2-5; a possible D gene is TRBD1 (6 bases). Germline CDR1 is LGHNA and CDR2 is YNFKEQ. The CDR3 has 15 amino acids. V was cut by 5 bases and J by 0 bases, with 13 bases left in between. CDR3 sequence (DNA): TGTGCCAGCAGCGATCCCCGGGACAACCAAGAGACCCAGTACTTC. It specifies CASSDPRDNQETQYF.